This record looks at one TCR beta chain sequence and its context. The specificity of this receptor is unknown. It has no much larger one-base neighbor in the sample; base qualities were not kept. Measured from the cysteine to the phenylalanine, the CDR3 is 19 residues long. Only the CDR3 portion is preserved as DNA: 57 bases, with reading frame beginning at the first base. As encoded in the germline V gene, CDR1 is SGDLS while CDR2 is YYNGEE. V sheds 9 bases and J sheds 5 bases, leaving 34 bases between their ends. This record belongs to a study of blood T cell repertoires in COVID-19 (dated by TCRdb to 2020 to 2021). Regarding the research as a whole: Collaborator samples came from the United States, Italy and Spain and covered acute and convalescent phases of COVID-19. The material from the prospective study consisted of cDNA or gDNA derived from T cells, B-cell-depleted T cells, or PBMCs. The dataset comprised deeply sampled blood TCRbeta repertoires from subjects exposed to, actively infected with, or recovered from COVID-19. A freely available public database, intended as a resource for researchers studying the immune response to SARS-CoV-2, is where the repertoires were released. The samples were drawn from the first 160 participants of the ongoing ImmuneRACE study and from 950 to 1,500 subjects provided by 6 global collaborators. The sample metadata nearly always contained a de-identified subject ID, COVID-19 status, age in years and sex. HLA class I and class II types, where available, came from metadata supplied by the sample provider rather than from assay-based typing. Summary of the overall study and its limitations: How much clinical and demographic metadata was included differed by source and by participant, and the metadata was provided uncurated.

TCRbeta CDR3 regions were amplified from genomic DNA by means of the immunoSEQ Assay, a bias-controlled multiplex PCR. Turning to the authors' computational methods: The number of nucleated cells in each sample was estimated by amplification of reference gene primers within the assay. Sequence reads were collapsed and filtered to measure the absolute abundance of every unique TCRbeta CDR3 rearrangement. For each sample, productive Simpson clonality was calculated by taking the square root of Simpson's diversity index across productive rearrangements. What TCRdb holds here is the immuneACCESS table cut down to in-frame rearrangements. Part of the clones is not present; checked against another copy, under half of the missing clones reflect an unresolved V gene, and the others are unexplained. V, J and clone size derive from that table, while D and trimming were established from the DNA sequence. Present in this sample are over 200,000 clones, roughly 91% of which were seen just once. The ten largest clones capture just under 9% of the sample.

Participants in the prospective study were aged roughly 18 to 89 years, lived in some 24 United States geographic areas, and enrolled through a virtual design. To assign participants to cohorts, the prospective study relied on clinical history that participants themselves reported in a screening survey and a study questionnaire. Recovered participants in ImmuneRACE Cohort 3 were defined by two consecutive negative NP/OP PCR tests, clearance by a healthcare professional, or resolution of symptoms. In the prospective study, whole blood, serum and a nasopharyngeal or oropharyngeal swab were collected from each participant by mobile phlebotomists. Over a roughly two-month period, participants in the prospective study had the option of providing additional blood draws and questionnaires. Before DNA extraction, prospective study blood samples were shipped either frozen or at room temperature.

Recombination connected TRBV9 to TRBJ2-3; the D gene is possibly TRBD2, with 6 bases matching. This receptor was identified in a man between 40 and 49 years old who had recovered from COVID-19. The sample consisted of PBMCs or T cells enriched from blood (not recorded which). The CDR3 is CATAPMRESFLGFRDTQYF. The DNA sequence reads TGTGCCACCGCCCCTATGCGGGAATCATTTCTGGGTTTCCGAGATACGCAGTATTTT.